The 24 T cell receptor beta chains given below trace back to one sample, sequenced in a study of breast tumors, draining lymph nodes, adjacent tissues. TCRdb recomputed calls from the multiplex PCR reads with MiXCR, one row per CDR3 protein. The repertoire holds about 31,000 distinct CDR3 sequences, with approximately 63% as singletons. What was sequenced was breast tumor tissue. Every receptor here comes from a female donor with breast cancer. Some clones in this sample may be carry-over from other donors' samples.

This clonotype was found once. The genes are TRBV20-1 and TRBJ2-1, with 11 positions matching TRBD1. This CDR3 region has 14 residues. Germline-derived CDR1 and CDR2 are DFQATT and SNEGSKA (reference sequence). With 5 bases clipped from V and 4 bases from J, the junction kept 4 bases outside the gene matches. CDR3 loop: CSAPDRGPYNEQFF. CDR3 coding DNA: TGCAGTGCTCCGGACAGGGGGCCATACAATGAGCAGTTCTTC.

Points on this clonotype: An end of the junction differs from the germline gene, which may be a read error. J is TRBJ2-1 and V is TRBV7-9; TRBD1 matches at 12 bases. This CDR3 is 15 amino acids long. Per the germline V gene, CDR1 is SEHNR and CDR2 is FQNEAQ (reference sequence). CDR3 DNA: TGTGCCGGCAGCGCCGGGACAGGGGGCAGGAATGAGCAGTTCTTC. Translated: CAGSAGTGGRNEQFF.

The CDR3 loop reads CASSLAAGTGPYEQYF. CDR3 DNA sequence: TGTGCCAGCAGCTTAGCCGCTGGTACAGGGCCCTACGAGCAGTACTTC. J is TRBJ2-7 and V is TRBV7-2, with a weak D call TRBD1 (6 bases). The CDR3 consists of 16 residues. The ends were cut back, 0 bases at V and 2 bases at J, with 14 bases in the middle. Germline V lookup: CDR1 SGHTA, CDR2 FQGNSA. The variable domain in full, completed from reference TRBV7-2 and TRBJ2-7, reads GAGVSQSPSNKVTEKGKDVELRCDPISGHTALYWYRQSLGQGLEFLIYFQGNSAPDKSGLPSDRFSAERTGGSVSTLTIQRTQQEDSAVYLCASSLAAGTGPYEQYFGPGTRLTVT.

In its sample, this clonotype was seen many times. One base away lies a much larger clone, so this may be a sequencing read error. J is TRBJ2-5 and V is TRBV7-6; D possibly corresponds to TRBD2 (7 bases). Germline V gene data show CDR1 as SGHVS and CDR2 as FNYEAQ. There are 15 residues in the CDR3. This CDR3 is CASSLEAQGRETQHF. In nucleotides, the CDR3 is TGTGCCAGCAGCTTAGAGGCTCAGGGGAGGGAGACCCAGCACTTC.

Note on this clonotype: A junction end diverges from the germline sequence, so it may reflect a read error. As DNA, the CDR3 is TGCAGTGCTCCAAAGACAGGGGGCTCCTACAATGAGCGGTTCTTC. Amino acid sequence: CSAPKTGGSYNERFF. The rearrangement joins TRBV20-1 to TRBJ2-1, with 10 bases that match TRBD1. This CDR3 is 15 amino acids long. Germline V gene data show CDR1 as DFQATT and CDR2 as SNEGSKA (reference sequence).

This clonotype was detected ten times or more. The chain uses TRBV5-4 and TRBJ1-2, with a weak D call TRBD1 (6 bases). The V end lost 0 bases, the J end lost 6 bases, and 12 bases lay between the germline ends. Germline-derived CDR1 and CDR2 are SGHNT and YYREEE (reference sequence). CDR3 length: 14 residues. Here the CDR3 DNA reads TGTGCCAGCAGCTTGGGCAGGGGACTTGATGGCTACACCTTC. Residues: CASSLGRGLDGYTF.

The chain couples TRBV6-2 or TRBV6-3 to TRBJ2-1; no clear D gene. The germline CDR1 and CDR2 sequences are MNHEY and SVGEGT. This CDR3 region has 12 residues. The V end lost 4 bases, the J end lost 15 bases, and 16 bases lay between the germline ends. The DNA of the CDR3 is TGTGCCAGCAGTTCCGGCCCTCTCGTGGGGTTCTTC. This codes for CASSSGPLVGFF.

As DNA, the CDR3 is TGCAGTGCTAGCACGGAGCAGGAGTTGGGGAATGAGCAGTTCTTC. Its protein product is CSASTEQELGNEQFF. V is TRBV20-1 and J is TRBJ2-1; D remains unclear. The CDR3 is made up of 15 amino acids. V lost 3 bases and J 7 bases, leaving 19 bases between the germline ends. CDR1 is DFQATT and CDR2 is SNEGSKA in the germline V gene (reference sequence).

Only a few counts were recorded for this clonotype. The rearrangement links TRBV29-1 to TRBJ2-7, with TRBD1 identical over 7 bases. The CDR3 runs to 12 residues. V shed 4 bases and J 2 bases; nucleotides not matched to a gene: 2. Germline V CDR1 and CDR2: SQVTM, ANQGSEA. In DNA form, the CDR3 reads TGCAGCGTTGGACAGGGAACCTACGAGCAGTACTTC. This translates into CSVGQGTYEQYF.

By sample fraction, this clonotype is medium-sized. The CDR3 loop is CASIHRGGAADTQYF. In DNA, the CDR3 is TGTGCCAGTATACATAGAGGGGGCGCCGCAGATACGCAGTATTTT. V is TRBV19 and J is TRBJ2-3; 7 bases align to TRBD1. This CDR3 spans 15 amino acids. The germline gives CDR1 LNHDA, CDR2 SQIVND (reference sequence). J gave up 4 bases and V 7 bases, and 11 bases lay outside the gene matches.

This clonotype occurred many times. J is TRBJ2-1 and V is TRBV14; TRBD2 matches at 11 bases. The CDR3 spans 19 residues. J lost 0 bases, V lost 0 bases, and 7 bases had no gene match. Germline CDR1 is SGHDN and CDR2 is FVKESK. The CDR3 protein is CASSQDRDSGRVSYNEQFF. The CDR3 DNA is TGTGCCAGCAGCCAAGATCGGGATAGCGGGAGGGTCTCCTACAATGAGCAGTTCTTC.

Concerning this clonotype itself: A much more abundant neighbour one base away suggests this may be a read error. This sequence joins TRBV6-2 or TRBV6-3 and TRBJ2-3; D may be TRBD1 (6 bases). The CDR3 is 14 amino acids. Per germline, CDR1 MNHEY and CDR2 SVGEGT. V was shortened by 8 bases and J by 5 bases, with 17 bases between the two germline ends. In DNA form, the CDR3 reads TGTGCCAGCGGGCTAGACAGGAGGATAGATACGCAGTATTTT. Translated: CASGLDRRIDTQYF.

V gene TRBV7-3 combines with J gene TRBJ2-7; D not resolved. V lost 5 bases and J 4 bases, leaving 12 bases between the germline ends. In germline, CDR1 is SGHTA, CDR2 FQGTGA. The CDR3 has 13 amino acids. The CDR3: CASSPGRPYEQYF. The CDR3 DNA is TGTGCCAGCAGCCCAGGACGGCCTTACGAGCAGTACTTC.

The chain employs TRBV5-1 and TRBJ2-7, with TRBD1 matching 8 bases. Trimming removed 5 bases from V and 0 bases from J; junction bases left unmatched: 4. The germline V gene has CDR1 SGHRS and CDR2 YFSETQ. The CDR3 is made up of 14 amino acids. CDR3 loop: CASRRDRISYEQYV. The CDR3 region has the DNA TGCGCCAGCAGACGGGACAGGATCTCCTACGAGCAGTACGTC.

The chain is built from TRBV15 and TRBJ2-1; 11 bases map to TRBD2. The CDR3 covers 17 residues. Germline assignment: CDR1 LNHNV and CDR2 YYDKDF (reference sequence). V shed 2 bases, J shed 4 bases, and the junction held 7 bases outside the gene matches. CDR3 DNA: TGTGCCACCAGCAGAATGGGGACTAGCGGTGGGTACAATGAGCAGTTCTTC. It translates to CATSRMGTSGGYNEQFF.

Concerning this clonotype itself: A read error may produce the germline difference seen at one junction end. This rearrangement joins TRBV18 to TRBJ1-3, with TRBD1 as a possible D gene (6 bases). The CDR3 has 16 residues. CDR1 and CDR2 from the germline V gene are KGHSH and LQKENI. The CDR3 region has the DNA TGTGCCAGCTCACCGTATCAGGGGAGGAATGGAAGCACCATATATTTT. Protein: CASSPYQGRNGSTIYF.

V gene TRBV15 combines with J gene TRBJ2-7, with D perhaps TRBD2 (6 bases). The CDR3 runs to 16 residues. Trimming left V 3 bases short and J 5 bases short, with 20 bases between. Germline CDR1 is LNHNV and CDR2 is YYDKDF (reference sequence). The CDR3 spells CATSSLVGGIDDEQYF. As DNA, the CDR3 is TGTGCCACCAGCAGCTTGGTGGGCGGGATAGACGACGAGCAGTACTTC.

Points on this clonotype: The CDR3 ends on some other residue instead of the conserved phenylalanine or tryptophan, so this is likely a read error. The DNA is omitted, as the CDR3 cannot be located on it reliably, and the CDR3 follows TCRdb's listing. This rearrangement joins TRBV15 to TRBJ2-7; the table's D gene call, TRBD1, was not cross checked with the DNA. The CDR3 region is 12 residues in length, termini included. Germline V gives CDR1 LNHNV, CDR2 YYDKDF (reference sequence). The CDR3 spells CATSSVQGPLLY.

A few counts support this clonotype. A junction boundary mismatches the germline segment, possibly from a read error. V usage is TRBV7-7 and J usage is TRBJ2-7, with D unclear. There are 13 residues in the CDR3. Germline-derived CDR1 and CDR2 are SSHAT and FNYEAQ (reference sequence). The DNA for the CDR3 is TGTGCTAGCAGCTTAGGGCGGTCCTACGAGCAGTACTTC. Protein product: CASSLGRSYEQYF.

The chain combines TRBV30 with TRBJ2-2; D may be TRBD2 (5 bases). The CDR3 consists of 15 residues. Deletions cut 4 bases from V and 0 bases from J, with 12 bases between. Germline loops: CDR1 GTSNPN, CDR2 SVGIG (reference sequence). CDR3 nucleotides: TGTGCCTGGACCCCGGGAAACACGAACACCGGGGAGCTGTTTTTT. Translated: CAWTPGNTNTGELFF.

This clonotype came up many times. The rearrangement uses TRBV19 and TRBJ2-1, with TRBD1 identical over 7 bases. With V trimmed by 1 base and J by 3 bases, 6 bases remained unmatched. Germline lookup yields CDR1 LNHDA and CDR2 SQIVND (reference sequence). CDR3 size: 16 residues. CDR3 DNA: TGTGCCAGTAGTATAGCCCCGACAGGGTTCTACAATGAGCAGTTCTTC. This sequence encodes CASSIAPTGFYNEQFF.

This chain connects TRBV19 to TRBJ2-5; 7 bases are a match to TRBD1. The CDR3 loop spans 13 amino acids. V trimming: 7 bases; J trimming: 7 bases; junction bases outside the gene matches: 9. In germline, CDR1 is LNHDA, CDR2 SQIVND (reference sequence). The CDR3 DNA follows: TGTGCCAGTACCGGGACAGCCCTGGGGACCCAGTACTTC. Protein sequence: CASTGTALGTQYF.

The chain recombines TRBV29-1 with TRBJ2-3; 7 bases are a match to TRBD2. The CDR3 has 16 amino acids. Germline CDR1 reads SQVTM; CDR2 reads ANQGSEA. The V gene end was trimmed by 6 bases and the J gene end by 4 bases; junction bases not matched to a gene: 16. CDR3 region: CSVAGLGGRIADTQYF. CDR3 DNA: TGCAGCGTCGCTGGACTAGGCGGGAGAATCGCAGATACGCAGTATTTT.

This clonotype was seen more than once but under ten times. CDR3: CASSAGQGGDSPLHF. The CDR3 region has the DNA TGCGCCAGCAGCGCAGGACAGGGTGGCGATTCACCCCTCCACTTT. This chain uses TRBV5-1 with TRBJ1-6, with TRBD1 identical over 8 bases. This CDR3 has 15 amino acids. Germline V gives CDR1 SGHRS, CDR2 YFSETQ. V lost 4 bases and J lost 8; bases outside the gene matches: 8. Filled out from reference TRBV5-1 and TRBJ1-6, the complete variable domain reads KAGVTQTPRYLIKTRGQQVTLSCSPISGHRSVSWYQQTPGQGLQFLFEYFSETQRNKGNFPGRFSGRQFSNSRSEMNVSTLELGDSALYLCASSAGQGGDSPLHFGNGTRLTVT.